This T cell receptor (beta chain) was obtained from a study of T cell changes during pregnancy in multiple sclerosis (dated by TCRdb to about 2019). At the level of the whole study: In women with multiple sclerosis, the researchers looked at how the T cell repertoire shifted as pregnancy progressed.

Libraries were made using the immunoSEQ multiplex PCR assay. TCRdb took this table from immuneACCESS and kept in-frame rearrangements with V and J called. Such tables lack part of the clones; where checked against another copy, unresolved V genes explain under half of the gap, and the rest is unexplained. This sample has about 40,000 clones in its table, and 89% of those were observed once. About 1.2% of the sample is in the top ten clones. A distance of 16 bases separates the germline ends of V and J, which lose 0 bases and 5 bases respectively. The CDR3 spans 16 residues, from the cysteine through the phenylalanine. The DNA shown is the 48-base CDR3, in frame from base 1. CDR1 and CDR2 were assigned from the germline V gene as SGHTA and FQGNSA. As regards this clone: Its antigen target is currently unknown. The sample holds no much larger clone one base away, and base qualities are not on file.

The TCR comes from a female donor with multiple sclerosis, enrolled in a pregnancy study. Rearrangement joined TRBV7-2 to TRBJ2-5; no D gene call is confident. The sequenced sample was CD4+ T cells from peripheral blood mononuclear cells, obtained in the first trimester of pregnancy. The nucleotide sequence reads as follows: TGTGCCAGCAGCTTAGCGCTCGGTGGTACGGTCGAGACCCAGTACTTC. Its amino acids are CASSLALGGTVETQYF.